The 13 T cell receptor beta chains below all came from one sample that was sequenced in a study of T cell responses to AZD1222 COVID-19 vaccine. Sequencing was performed with immunoSEQ multiplex PCR; in TCRdb, only in-frame clones are kept and a portion is missing. The table has 95,000 to 150,000 clones, 70% to 90% seen once. This material consisted of peripheral blood, taken on day 0 of AZD1222 vaccination. These receptors all come from an adult in good health.

The chain carries TRBV21-1 and TRBJ2-1; no DNA check was done on the table's D call, TRBD2. TRBV21-1 is shown as a pseudogene. This CDR3 has 19 amino acids. The chain's CDR3 is CASSKALLGLADPYNEQFF. As DNA, the CDR3 is TGTGCCAGCAGCAAAGCGCTTTTGGGTCTAGCGGACCCCTACAATGAGCAGTTCTTC.

V usage is TRBV27 and J usage is TRBJ1-2; TRBD1 might be the D (6 bases). CDR3 length: 14 amino acids. The V end was cut by 2 bases, the J end by 2 bases, with 9 bases between. Germline CDR1 reads MNHEY; CDR2 reads SMNVEV (reference sequence). As DNA, the CDR3 is TGTGCCAGCAGTTTAAAGGGGGGCAACTATGGCTACACCTTC. Translating it yields CASSLKGGNYGYTF.

This clone has only one observation. The chain recombines TRBV27 with TRBJ1-6; the D is unclear. CDR3 size: 15 residues. Germline assignment: CDR1 MNHEY and CDR2 SMNVEV (reference sequence). Trimming stripped 6 bases from V and 7 bases from J, with 16 bases between. The CDR3 protein is CASSLGGGSNSPLHF. As DNA, the CDR3 is TGTGCCAGCAGCCTCGGCGGTGGGAGCAATTCACCCCTCCACTTT.

V and J are TRBV25-1 and TRBJ1-4; D is perhaps TRBD1 (5 bases). CDR1 and CDR2 (germline): MGHDK, SYGVNS. Trimming cost V 6 bases and J 5 bases, with 19 bases left between them. CDR3 length: 16 residues. The CDR3 sequence is CASRGSRDGGNEKLFF. As DNA, the CDR3 is TGTGCCAGCAGGGGATCTCGGGACGGCGGAAATGAAAAACTGTTTTTT.

The chain couples TRBV19 to TRBJ2-7; tentatively, D is TRBD1 or TRBD2 (6 bases each). Germline loops: CDR1 LNHDA, CDR2 SQIVND (reference sequence). The CDR3 totals 16 residues. Trimming left V 6 bases short and J 1 base short, with 19 bases between. Here the CDR3 reads CASSPGGRTASYEQYF. The DNA for the CDR3 is TGTGCCAGTAGCCCCGGGGGACGGACAGCTTCCTACGAGCAGTACTTC. The variable domain in full, with the rest retrieved from reference TRBV19 and TRBJ2-7, is DGGITQSPKYLFRKEGQNVTLSCEQNLNHDAMYWYRQDPGQGLRLIYYSQIVNDFQKGDIAEGYSVSREKKESFPLTVTSAQKNPTAFYLCASSPGGRTASYEQYFGPGTRLTVT.

The chain links TRBV7-9 to TRBJ1-5; D ambiguous. CDR1 and CDR2 from the germline V gene are SEHNR and FQNEAQ (reference sequence). The CDR3 runs 14 residues. V gave up 4 bases and J gave up 5 bases, with 12 bases separating them. CDR3 region: CASSSAGEYQPQHF. In nucleotides, the CDR3 is TGTGCCAGCAGCTCCGCCGGGGAATATCAGCCCCAGCATTTT.

The genes are TRBV5-1 and TRBJ2-7; D possibly corresponds to TRBD2 (6 bases). This CDR3 has 15 residues. The V end lost 4 bases, the J end lost 6 bases, and 20 bases lay between the germline ends. The germline V gene encodes CDR1 SGHRS and CDR2 YFSETQ. CDR3 sequence: CASSLGTLAFSEQYF. The CDR3 nucleotides read TGCGCCAGCAGCCTCGGGACTCTCGCCTTTAGCGAGCAGTACTTC.

In this sample, this clone turned up once. The chain combines TRBV27 with TRBJ1-1; a weak D match, TRBD1 (6 bases). This CDR3 spans 16 amino acids. The ends were cut back, 8 bases at V and 4 bases at J, with 23 bases in the middle. Germline loops: CDR1 MNHEY, CDR2 SMNVEV (reference sequence). CDR3 residues: CASSPALRGRGTEAFF. The CDR3 region has the DNA TGTGCCAGCTCTCCTGCTCTCAGGGGTAGGGGCACTGAAGCTTTCTTT.

The chain combines TRBV23-1 with TRBJ2-6, with 7 bases matching TRBD2. TRBV23-1 qualifies as an ORF whose function is uncertain. V lost 3 bases to trimming and J lost 0 bases; unmatched junction nucleotides: 8. This CDR3 is 18 amino acids long. The CDR3 spells CASSHPTGGCSGANVLTF. The CDR3, as DNA: TGCGCCAGCAGTCACCCGACGGGGGGATGCTCTGGGGCCAACGTCCTGACTTTC.

The chain recombines TRBV28 with TRBJ1-1; TRBD1 matches 8 bases. Germline V CDR1 and CDR2: MDHEN, SYDVKM. V lost 1 base and J lost 5; bases outside the gene matches: 6. This CDR3 has 15 residues. The CDR3 DNA reads as TGTGCCAGCAGTTTATTAGGACAGGGAGGAACTGAAGCTTTCTTT. Protein: CASSLLGQGGTEAFF.

The J gene is TRBJ2-3, the V gene TRBV3-1 (or the pseudogene TRBV3-2); TRBD2 agrees at 12 bases. Germline V gene lookup returns CDR1 LGHDT and CDR2 YNNKEL (reference sequence). The CDR3 loop spans 18 amino acids. Trimming at V came to 0 bases and at J to 2 bases, leaving 6 bases not matched to a gene. The CDR3 DNA reads TGTGCCAGCAGCCAAGATAGAGGACTAGCGGGGACCACAGATACGCAGTATTTT. It encodes CASSQDRGLAGTTDTQYF.

V gene TRBV28 combines with J gene TRBJ2-7, with D tentatively TRBD1 or TRBD2 (5 bases each). With 5 bases removed from V and 8 bases from J, the gap between germline ends came to 10 bases. The CDR3 extends over 11 amino acids. Germline CDR1 and CDR2: MDHEN and SYDVKM. The CDR3 bases are TGTGCCAGCAGTCCTCCGGGGCAGCAGTACTTC. Protein product: CASSPPGQQYF.

V is TRBV5-6 and J is TRBJ1-1, with TRBD1 matching over 7 bases. The germline V gene encodes CDR1 SGHDT and CDR2 YYEEEE. Trimming took 2 bases from V and 8 from J; bases not matched to a gene: 3. This CDR3 is 12 amino acids long. The CDR3 region is CASSFLDREAFF. CDR3 nucleotides: TGTGCCAGCAGCTTCCTGGACAGGGAAGCTTTCTTT.